This T cell receptor (beta chain) is from a study of cytomegalovirus exposure and HLA in healthy donors (TCRdb year 2017). For the wider study: According to a later analysis, one platform produced both the 110 or so validation repertoires and the 666 repertoires of the first cohort. Along with the approximately 700-subject first cohort, a separate validation cohort of over a hundred different subjects was used. High-throughput TCR immunosequencing, statistical association of individual TCRs with disease status, and machine learning were combined to predict cytomegalovirus infection status. The study was designed to test whether signatures of past pathogen exposure could be identified by cataloging public T cell receptors. The investigation overall reported the following: The classifier was reported to diagnose cytomegalovirus status with high specificity and sensitivity in both the original cohort and the validation cohort. In vitro tests confirmed that a few of the cytomegalovirus-associated TCR beta chains recognize cytomegalovirus antigens. A later analysis found that TCRs clustered in the first cohort also tended to co-occur in the roughly 120 validation repertoires, with 90% to 95% of cluster scores above 0. The study listed around 160 TCR beta chains as associated with cytomegalovirus. The validation cohort had no HLA typing available for a later analysis, so co-occurrence within that cohort was assessed over all 120 or so repertoires. According to the authors, the approach could potentially be generalized to other disease states and immunological phenotypes. While some public TCRs were present in many individuals, most TCR sequences turned up only very rarely across donors.

Regarding this clone: The antigen this receptor binds is unknown. Base qualities are not provided; no much larger clone lies one nucleotide away.

Spanning cysteine to phenylalanine, the CDR3 consists of 17 amino acids. Solely the CDR3 DNA is kept, with 51 bases framed from the first base. Ends trimmed: V by 3 bases, J by 3 bases; bases unmatched to a gene: 10. Sequences SGHDT (CDR1) and YYEEEE (CDR2) are obtained from the germline V gene. The donors were included in the validation cohort of over a hundred subjects, a group kept apart from the roughly 670-subject first cohort. The method behind the library was the immunoSEQ multiplex PCR assay. Per the authors' processing: A statistical classification framework was built for diagnosing cytomegalovirus status from the catalog of TCR beta chain sequences. Imported from immuneACCESS, the table was reduced by TCRdb to in-frame sequences with V and J called. These copies leave out some clones; in studies compared against another copy, an unresolved V gene accounts for under half, and the cause of the remainder is not known. V, J and clone size are taken as reported in that table, and D and trimming were inferred from the DNA itself. In this sample the table shows about 200,000 clones, roughly 88% of which occur a single time. Jointly, the top ten make up 13% of the sample.

The V and J segments used are TRBV5-6 and TRBJ2-7, with TRBD2 identical over 12 junction bases. This TCR was recovered from a woman aged 30 to 39 in good health and CMV-seropositive. Sequenced input: PBMCs. In nucleotide form, the sequence is TGTGCCAGCAGCTACCATACTAGCGGGAGGACCGACTACGAGCAGTACTTC. Its translation reads: CASSYHTSGRTDYEQYF.